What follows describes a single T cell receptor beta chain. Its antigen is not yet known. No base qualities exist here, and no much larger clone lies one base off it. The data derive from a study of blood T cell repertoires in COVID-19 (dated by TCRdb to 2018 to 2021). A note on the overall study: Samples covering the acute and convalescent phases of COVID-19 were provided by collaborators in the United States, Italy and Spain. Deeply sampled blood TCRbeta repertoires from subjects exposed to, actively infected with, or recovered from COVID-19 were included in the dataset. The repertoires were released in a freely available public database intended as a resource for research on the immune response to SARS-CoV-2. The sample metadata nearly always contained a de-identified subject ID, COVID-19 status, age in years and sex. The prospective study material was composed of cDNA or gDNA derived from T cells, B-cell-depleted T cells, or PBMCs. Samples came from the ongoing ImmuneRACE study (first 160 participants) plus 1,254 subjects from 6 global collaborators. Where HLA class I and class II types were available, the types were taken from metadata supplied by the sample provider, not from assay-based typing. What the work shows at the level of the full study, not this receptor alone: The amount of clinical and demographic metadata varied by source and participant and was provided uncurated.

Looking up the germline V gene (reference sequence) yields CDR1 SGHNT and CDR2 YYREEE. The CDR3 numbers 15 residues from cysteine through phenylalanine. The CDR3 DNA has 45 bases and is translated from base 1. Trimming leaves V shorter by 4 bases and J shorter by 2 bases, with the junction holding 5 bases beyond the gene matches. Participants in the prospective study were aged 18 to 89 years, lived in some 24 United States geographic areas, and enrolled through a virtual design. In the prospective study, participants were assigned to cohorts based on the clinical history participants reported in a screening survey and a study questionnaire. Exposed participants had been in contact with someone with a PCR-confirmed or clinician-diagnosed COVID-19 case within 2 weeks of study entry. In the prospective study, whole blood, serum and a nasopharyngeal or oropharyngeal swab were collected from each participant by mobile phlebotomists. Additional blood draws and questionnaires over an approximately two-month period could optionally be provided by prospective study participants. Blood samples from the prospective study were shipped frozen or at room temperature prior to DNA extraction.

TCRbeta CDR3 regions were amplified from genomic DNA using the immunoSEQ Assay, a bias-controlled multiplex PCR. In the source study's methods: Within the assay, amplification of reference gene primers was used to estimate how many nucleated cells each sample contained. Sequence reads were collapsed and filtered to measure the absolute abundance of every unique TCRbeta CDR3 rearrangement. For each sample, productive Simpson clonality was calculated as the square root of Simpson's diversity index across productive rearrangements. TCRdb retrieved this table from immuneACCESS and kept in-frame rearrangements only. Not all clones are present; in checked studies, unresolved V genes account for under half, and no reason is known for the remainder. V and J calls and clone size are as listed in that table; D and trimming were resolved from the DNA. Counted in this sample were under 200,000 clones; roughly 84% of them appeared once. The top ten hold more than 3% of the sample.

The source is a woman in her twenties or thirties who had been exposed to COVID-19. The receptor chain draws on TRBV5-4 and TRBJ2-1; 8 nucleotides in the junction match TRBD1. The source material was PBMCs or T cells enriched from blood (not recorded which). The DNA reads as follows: TGTGCCAGCAGCCTACGACAGGGGCCCTACAATGAGCAGTTCTTC. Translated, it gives CASSLRQGPYNEQFF.